The next 21 T cell receptor beta chains were all read from a single sample in a study of blood T cell repertoires in COVID-19. Measured with immunoSEQ multiplex PCR; TCRdb has only the in-frame clones, and not every one. The repertoire consists of fewer than 200,000 clones, with more than 65% occurring once and the leading ten covering 8% to 8.5%. Sample: peripheral blood. All receptors come from a woman aged 55-75 years with COVID-19, enrolled during active disease.

This chain links TRBV7-2 with TRBJ1-2; 7 nucleotides agree with TRBD1. From germline, CDR1 is SGHTA and CDR2 FQGNSA. The CDR3 extends over 12 amino acids. Losses at the gene ends were 3 bases for V and 8 bases for J; bases not matched to a gene: 3. CDR3 in amino acids: CASSLRQGGYTF. In DNA, the CDR3 is TGTGCCAGCAGCTTGCGACAGGGAGGCTACACCTTC.

J is TRBJ1-1 and V is TRBV4-1; no clear D gene. Germline CDR1 and CDR2: MGHRA and YSYEKL. Trimming shortened V by 2 bases and J by 5 bases, and 9 bases separated the two germline ends. The CDR3 runs 13 residues. CDR3 DNA: TGCGCCAGCAGCCAAATGGGGAGGACTGAAGCTTTCTTT. Protein product: CASSQMGRTEAFF.

The rearrangement links TRBV5-1 to TRBJ2-2, with 11 bases aligning to TRBD2. The J segment lost 2 bases and the V segment lost 2 bases, leaving 5 bases of the junction unmatched. The germline gives CDR1 SGHRS, CDR2 YFSETQ. The CDR3 has 17 amino acids. The CDR3 sequence is CASSFRLAGGNTGELFF. Written as DNA, the CDR3 is TGCGCCAGCAGCTTCCGTCTAGCGGGAGGAAACACCGGGGAGCTGTTTTTT. Based on the CDR3 plus reference TRBV5-1 and TRBJ2-2, the full variable domain is KAGVTQTPRYLIKTRGQQVTLSCSPISGHRSVSWYQQTPGQGLQFLFEYFSETQRNKGNFPGRFSGRQFSNSRSEMNVSTLELGDSALYLCASSFRLAGGNTGELFFGEGSRLTVL.

The chain has TRBV5-8 and TRBJ2-1; TRBD2 matches at 11 bases. The ends lost 5 bases at V and 6 bases at J; junction bases unmatched: 13. Germline CDR1 SGHTS, CDR2 YDEGEE. This CDR3 is 17 amino acids long. CDR3 sequence (DNA): TGTGCCAGCAGAGGGCTAGCGGGGGGCTCTGCCCTCAATGAGCAGTTCTTC. Translation: CASRGLAGGSALNEQFF.

The CDR3 nucleotides are TGTGCCAGCAGTTCTCTGGGGGGAGTCGGAATCACAGATACGCAGTATTTT. It is translated as CASSSLGGVGITDTQYF. The chain carries TRBV27 and TRBJ2-3; D is possibly TRBD2 (6 bases). This CDR3 contains 17 residues. With 4 bases removed from V and 2 bases from J, the gap between germline ends came to 19 bases. Germline CDR1 and CDR2: MNHEY and SMNVEV (reference sequence).

This clone has just a few counts. The rearrangement joins TRBV10-2 to TRBJ1-1; TRBD1 matches at 7 bases. The CDR3 length is 17 residues. Germline lookup yields CDR1 WSHSY and CDR2 SAAADI. The V segment lost 5 bases and the J segment 1 base; nucleotides outside the gene matches: 13. The CDR3 spells CASSRTKAGTANTEAFF. In DNA, the CDR3 is TGCGCCAGCAGTCGGACGAAGGCCGGGACAGCGAACACTGAAGCTTTCTTT.

The rearrangement joins TRBV7-2 to TRBJ1-4, with 7 positions matching TRBD1. Germline values: CDR1 SGHTA, CDR2 FQGNSA. The CDR3 covers 14 residues. The V and J ends lost 1 base and 11 bases, in that order; junction bases with no gene match: 7. The CDR3 DNA reads TGTGCCAGCAGCTTAGAAAGGGGGCTTCCGAAACTGTTTTTT. Amino acids: CASSLERGLPKLFF.

The V call is TRBV29-1, the J call TRBJ2-1, with D possibly matching TRBD2 (6 bases). Trimming removed 7 bases from V and 5 bases from J, with 18 bases in between. Germline V gives CDR1 SQVTM, CDR2 ANQGSEA. This CDR3 has 14 amino acids. The CDR3: CSGAIGSRNNEQFF. DNA for the CDR3: TGCAGCGGAGCGATCGGGAGTAGGAACAATGAGCAGTTCTTC.

V usage is TRBV27 and J usage is TRBJ1-2, with D unresolved. Germline-derived CDR1 and CDR2 are MNHEY and SMNVEV (reference sequence). The ends were cut back, 4 bases at V and 4 bases at J, with 16 bases in the middle. The CDR3 length is 15 residues. The chain's CDR3 is CASSSLASSPYGYTF. CDR3 in DNA: TGTGCCAGCAGTTCGTTAGCGTCCTCCCCCTATGGCTACACCTTC.

This clone occurred once. The chain carries TRBV18 and TRBJ2-2, with D hard to call. Germline V gene data show CDR1 as KGHSH and CDR2 as LQKENI. This CDR3 comprises 13 residues. Between the trimmed V and J ends, which lost 2 bases and 7 bases, there was a span of 8 bases. CDR3 DNA sequence: TGTGCCAGCTCACCATTCTCCAGCGGGGAGCTGTTTTTT. This sequence encodes CASSPFSSGELFF. Full variable domain (outside the CDR3, taken from reference TRBV18 and TRBJ2-2): NAGVMQNPRHLVRRRGQEARLRCSPMKGHSHVYWYRQLPEEGLKFMVYLQKENIIDESGMPKERFSAEFPKEGPSILRIQQVVRGDSAAYFCASSPFSSGELFFGEGSRLTVL.

This clone was seen a single time. The CDR3 reads CASRYRGENEQYF. CDR3 nucleotide sequence: TGTGCCAGCAGGTATCGGGGGGAAAACGAGCAGTACTTC. The chain employs TRBV28 and TRBJ2-7, with 7 bases aligning to TRBD2. CDR1 and CDR2 from the germline V gene are MDHEN and SYDVKM. The V segment lost 6 bases and the J segment 5 bases; nucleotides outside the gene matches: 7. The CDR3 length is 13 residues.

The chain combines TRBV5-6 with TRBJ2-3; 7 bases fit TRBD2. CDR3 size: 16 residues. Germline V gene sequence: CDR1 SGHDT, CDR2 YYEEEE. J lost 2 bases, V lost 1 base, and 7 bases had no gene match. In DNA, the CDR3 is TGTGCCAGCAGCTTGTACCCCCTAGCGGACACAGATACGCAGTATTTT. Its translation is CASSLYPLADTDTQYF. Supplemented by reference TRBV5-6 and TRBJ2-3, the full variable domain reads DAGVTQSPTHLIKTRGQQVTLRCSPKSGHDTVSWYQQALGQGPQFIFQYYEEEERQRGNFPDRFSGHQFPNYSSELNVNALLLGDSALYLCASSLYPLADTDTQYFGPGTRLTVL.

This chain connects TRBV13 to TRBJ2-7, with TRBD2 matching over 7 bases. V shed 4 bases and J 6 bases; nucleotides not matched to a gene: 12. Germline CDR1 is PRHDT and CDR2 is FYEKMQ (reference sequence). This CDR3 has 15 amino acids. The CDR3 spells CASSSTTGGGFEQYF. The CDR3 coding sequence is TGTGCCAGCAGCTCCACGACGGGAGGCGGGTTCGAGCAGTACTTC.

This chain joins TRBV27 and TRBJ1-1; 7 bases are shared with TRBD1. The germline gives CDR1 MNHEY, CDR2 SMNVEV (reference sequence). This CDR3 has 15 amino acids. Trimming took 5 bases from V and 0 from J; bases not matched to a gene: 6. The CDR3 loop is CASSPEGAVNTEAFF. CDR3 in DNA: TGTGCCAGCAGTCCAGAGGGGGCAGTGAACACTGAAGCTTTCTTT.

V usage is TRBV7-9 and J usage is TRBJ1-2; the D gene is possibly TRBD1 (5 bases). CDR3 length equals 14 residues. Germline values: CDR1 SEHNR, CDR2 FQNEAQ (reference sequence). V gave up 2 bases and J gave up 3 bases, with 10 bases separating them. The CDR3 DNA is TGTGCCAGCAGCTTACCACAGGAAGACTATGGCTACACCTTC. Protein sequence: CASSLPQEDYGYTF.

The chain is built from TRBV2 and TRBJ2-5; 7 bases align to TRBD1. CDR3 length: 15 amino acids. The ends lost 4 bases at V and 3 bases at J; junction bases unmatched: 8. Germline V gene data show CDR1 as SNHLY and CDR2 as FYNNEI. The DNA for the CDR3 is TGTGCCAGCAGTGTTGGGACAGATTTTAAAGAGACCCAGTACTTC. It yields the protein CASSVGTDFKETQYF.

V and J are TRBV7-6 and TRBJ2-5, with D hard to call. The germline CDR1 and CDR2 sequences are SGHVS and FNYEAQ. The CDR3 loop spans 13 amino acids. With 5 bases removed from V and 5 bases from J, the gap between germline ends came to 12 bases. DNA of the CDR3: TGTGCCAGCAGCCCCTTCCGTGCGGAGACCCAGTACTTC. Amino acids: CASSPFRAETQYF.

V usage is TRBV10-3 and J usage is TRBJ2-5; D gene unclear. Trimming removed 4 bases from V and 5 bases from J, with 11 bases in between. The CDR3 sequence is 13 residues long. Germline V gives CDR1 ENHRY, CDR2 SYGVKD. CDR3 coding DNA: TGTGCCATCAGTGGTACGGGTTGGGAGACCCAGTACTTC. The encoded protein is CAISGTGWETQYF.

V usage is TRBV5-1 and J usage is TRBJ2-1; D perhaps matches TRBD2 (5 bases). CDR3 length: 13 amino acids. Trimming left V 0 bases short and J 9 bases short, with 10 bases between. CDR1 SGHRS and CDR2 YFSETQ come from the germline V gene. This CDR3 reads CASSLDSAGEQFF. The CDR3 nucleotides read TGCGCCAGCAGCTTGGATAGCGCGGGTGAGCAGTTCTTC. Full variable domain (missing parts from reference TRBV5-1 and TRBJ2-1): KAGVTQTPRYLIKTRGQQVTLSCSPISGHRSVSWYQQTPGQGLQFLFEYFSETQRNKGNFPGRFSGRQFSNSRSEMNVSTLELGDSALYLCASSLDSAGEQFFGPGTRLTVL.

This chain joins TRBV11-3 and TRBJ2-2; 8 bases match TRBD1. Germline V gives CDR1 SGHNT, CDR2 YENEEA. The V gene end was trimmed by 11 bases and the J gene end by 0 bases; junction bases not matched to a gene: 8. The CDR3 contains 15 residues. CDR3: CACSRQGSNTGELFF. The CDR3 nucleotides read TGTGCCTGCTCTCGACAGGGGTCGAACACCGGGGAGCTGTTTTTT.

The chain recombines TRBV2 with TRBJ2-5; a weak D match, TRBD2 (6 bases). Germline values: CDR1 SNHLY, CDR2 FYNNEI. The CDR3 spans 16 residues. Trimming cost V 6 bases and J 4 bases, with 21 bases left between them. CDR3 sequence reads: CASRAPGLRLRETQYF. The DNA of the CDR3 is TGTGCCAGCAGAGCTCCGGGACTTCGGTTACGAGAGACCCAGTACTTC. The variable domain in full, completed from reference TRBV2 and TRBJ2-5, reads EPEVTQTPSHQVTQMGQEVILRCVPISNHLYFYWYRQILGQKVEFLVSFYNNEISEKSEIFDDQFSVERPDGSNFTLKIRSTKLEDSAMYFCASRAPGLRLRETQYFGPGTRLLVL.